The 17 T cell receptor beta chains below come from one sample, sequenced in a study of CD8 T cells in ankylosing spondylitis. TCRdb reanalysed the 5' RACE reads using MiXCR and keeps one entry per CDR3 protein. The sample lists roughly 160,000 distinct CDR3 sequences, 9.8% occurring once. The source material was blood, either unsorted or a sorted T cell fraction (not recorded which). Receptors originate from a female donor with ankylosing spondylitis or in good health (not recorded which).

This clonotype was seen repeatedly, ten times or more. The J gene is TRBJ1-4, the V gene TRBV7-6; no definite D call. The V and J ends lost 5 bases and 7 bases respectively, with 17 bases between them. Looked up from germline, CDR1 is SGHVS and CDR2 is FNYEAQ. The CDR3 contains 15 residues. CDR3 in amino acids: CASSLTPFGSEKLFF. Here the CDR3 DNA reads TGTGCCAGCAGCCTTACACCCTTTGGTAGTGAAAAACTGTTTTTT.

CDR3 nucleotide sequence: TGCAGTGCGGATACAGGGGCTGGGGCCAACGTCCTGACTTTC. Its translation is CSADTGAGANVLTF. This rearrangement joins TRBV20-1 to TRBJ2-6; TRBD1 matches at 7 bases. Trimming removed 6 bases from V and 2 bases from J; junction bases left unmatched: 4. This CDR3 has 14 residues. Germline V CDR1 and CDR2: DFQATT, SNEGSKA (reference sequence).

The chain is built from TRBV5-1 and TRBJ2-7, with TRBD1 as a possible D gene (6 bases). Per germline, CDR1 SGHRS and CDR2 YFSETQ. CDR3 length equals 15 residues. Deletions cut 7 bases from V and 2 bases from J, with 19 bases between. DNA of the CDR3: TGCGCCAGCGAACCCGAGACAGGCCGAGCCTACGAGCAGTACTTC. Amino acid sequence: CASEPETGRAYEQYF.

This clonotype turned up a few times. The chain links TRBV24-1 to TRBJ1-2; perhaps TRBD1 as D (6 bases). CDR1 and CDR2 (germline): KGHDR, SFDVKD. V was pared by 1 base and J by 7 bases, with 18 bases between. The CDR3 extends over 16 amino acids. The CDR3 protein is CATSDFPARGQGGYTF. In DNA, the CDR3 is TGTGCCACCAGTGATTTTCCCGCTCGGGGGCAGGGTGGCTACACCTTC.

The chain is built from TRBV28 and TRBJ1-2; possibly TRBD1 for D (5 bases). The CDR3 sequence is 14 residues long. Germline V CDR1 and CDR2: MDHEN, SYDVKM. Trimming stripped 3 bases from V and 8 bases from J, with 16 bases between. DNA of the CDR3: TGTGCCAGCAGTTTTGGGGGGGAAGATCTGGGCTACACCTTC. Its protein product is CASSFGGEDLGYTF.

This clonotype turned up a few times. This CDR3 reads CASSPPSGRDIQYF. The CDR3 DNA reads TGTGCCAGCAGCCCCCCTAGCGGGAGGGACATTCAGTACTTC. V and J are TRBV7-9 and TRBJ2-4; TRBD2 matches 12 bases. The J segment lost 8 bases and the V segment lost 5 bases, leaving 4 bases of the junction unmatched. Germline V gene sequence: CDR1 SEHNR, CDR2 FQNEAQ (reference sequence). The CDR3 is 14 residues long.

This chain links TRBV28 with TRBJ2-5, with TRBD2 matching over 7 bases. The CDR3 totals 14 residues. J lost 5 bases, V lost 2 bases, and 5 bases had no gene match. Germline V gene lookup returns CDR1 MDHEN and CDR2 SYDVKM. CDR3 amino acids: CASSLGGREETQYF. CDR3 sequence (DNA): TGTGCCAGCAGTTTAGGCGGGAGAGAGGAGACCCAGTACTTC.

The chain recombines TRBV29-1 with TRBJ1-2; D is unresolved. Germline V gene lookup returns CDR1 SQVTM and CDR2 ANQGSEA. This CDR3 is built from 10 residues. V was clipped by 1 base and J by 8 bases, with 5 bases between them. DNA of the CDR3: TGCAGCGTTGAAGGCAACGGCTACACCTTC. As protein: CSVEGNGYTF.

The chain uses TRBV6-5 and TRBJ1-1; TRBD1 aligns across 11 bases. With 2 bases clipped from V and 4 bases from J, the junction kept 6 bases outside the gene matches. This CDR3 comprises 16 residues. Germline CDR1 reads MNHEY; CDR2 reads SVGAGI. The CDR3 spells CASSYPGTGGLTEAFF. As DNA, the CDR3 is TGTGCCAGCAGTTACCCCGGGACAGGGGGTCTCACTGAAGCTTTCTTT.

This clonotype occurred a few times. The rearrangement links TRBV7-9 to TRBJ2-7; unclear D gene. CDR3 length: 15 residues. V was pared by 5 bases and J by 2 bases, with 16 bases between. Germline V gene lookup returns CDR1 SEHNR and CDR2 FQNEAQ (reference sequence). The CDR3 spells CASSPSTRPAYEQYF. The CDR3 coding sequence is TGTGCCAGCAGCCCCTCTACCCGGCCTGCCTACGAGCAGTACTTC.

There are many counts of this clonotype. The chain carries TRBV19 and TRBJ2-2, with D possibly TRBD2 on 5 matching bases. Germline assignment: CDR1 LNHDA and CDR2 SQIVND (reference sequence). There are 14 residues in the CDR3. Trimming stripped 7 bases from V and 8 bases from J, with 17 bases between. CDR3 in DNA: TGTGCCAGTACCGACTTCGAGGGTGCTGGGGAGCTGTTTTTT. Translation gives CASTDFEGAGELFF.

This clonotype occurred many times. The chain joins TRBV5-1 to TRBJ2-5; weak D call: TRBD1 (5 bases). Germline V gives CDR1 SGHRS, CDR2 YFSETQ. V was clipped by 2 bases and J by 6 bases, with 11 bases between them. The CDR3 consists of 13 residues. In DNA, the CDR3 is TGCGCCAGCAGCTTCGGTACGGACAAGACCCAGTACTTC. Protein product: CASSFGTDKTQYF.

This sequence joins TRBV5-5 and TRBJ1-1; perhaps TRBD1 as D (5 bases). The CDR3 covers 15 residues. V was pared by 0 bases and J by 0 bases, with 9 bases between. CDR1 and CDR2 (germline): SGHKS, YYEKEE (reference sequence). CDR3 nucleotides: TGTGCCAGCAGCTTGGAGGGGACGATGAACACTGAAGCTTTCTTT. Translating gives CASSLEGTMNTEAFF.

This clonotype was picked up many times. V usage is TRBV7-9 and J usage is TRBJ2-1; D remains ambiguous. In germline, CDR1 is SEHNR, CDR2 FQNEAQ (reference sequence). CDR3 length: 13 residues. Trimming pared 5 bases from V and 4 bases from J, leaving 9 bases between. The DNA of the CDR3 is TGTGCCAGCAGCCCTCCGGTATACAATGAGCAGTTCTTC. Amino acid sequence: CASSPPVYNEQFF.

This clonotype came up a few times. As DNA, the CDR3 is TGTGCCAGCAGTCCCCCCAGCGGGTCGACCTACAATGAGCAGTTCTTC. It translates to CASSPPSGSTYNEQFF. The gene calls are TRBV6-2 or TRBV6-3 and TRBJ2-1; D perhaps matches TRBD2 (6 bases). Germline CDR1 MNHEY, CDR2 SVGEGT. V dropped 5 bases and J dropped 2 bases, with 16 bases sitting between them. The CDR3 has 16 amino acids.

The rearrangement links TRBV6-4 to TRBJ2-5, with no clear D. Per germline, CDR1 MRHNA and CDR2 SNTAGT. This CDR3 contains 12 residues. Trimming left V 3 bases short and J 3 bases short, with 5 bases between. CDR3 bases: TGTGCCAGCAGTGAACAGAAAGAGACCCAGTACTTC. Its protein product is CASSEQKETQYF.

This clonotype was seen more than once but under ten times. As DNA, the CDR3 is TGTGCCAGCACCTTGGGCGCGGATACGCAGTATTTT. The encoded protein is CASTLGADTQYF. The V gene is TRBV7-9, the J gene TRBJ2-3; D uncertain. V gave up 7 bases and J gave up 6 bases, with 11 bases separating them. CDR1 and CDR2 from the germline V gene are SEHNR and FQNEAQ (reference sequence). The CDR3 has 12 residues.